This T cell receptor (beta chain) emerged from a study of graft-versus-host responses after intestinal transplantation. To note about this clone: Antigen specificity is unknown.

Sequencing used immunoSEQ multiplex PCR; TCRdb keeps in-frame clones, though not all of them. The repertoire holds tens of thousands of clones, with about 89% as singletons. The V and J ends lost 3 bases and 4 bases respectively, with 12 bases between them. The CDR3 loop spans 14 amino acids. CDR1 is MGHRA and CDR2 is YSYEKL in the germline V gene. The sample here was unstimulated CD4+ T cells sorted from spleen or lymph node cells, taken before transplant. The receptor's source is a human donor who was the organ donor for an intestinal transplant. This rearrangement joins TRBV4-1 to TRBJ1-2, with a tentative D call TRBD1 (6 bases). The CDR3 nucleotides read TGCGCCAGCAGCCATCCCAAGGACAGCTATGGCTACACCTTC. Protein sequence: CASSHPKDSYGYTF.